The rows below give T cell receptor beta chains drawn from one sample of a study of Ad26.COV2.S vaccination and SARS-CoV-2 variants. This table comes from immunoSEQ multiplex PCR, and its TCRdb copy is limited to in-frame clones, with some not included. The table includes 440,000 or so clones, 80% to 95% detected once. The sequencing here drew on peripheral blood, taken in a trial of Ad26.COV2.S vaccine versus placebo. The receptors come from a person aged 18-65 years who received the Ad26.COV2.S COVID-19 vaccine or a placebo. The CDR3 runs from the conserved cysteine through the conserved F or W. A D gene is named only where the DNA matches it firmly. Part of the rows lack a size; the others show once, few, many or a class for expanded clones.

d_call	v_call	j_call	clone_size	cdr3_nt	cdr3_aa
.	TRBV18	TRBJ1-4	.	TGTGCCAGCTCACCACCCACCCGAGATGAAAAACTGTTTTTT	CASSPPTRDEKLFF
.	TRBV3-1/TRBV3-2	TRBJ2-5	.	TGTGCCAGCTCGGGGTCACAAATCTTAAAGGAGACCCAGTACTTC	CASSGSQILKETQYF
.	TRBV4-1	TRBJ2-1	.	TGCGCCAGCAGCCTCGGAGGGGGGGACACAGTTTACAATGAGCAGTTCTTC	CASSLGGGDTVYNEQFF
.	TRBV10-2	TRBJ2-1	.	TGCGCCAGCAGTGAGGCGGACACCTACAATGAGCAGTTCTTC	CASSEADTYNEQFF
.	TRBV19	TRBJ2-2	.	TGTGCCAGTAGTCCCACGGACCCTAACACCGGGGAGCTGTTTTTT	CASSPTDPNTGELFF
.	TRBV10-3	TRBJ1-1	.	TGTGCCATCAGTGGTGGATCAAGGGGCGTTCGGACTGAAGCTTTCTTT	CAISGGSRGVRTEAFF
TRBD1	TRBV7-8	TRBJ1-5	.	TGTGCCAGCAGCTTATATGACAGGGGCTACAATCAGCCCCAGCATTTT	CASSLYDRGYNQPQHF
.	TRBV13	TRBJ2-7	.	TGTGCCAGCAGCCCCGGTATGGGGGAGCAGTACTTC	CASSPGMGEQYF
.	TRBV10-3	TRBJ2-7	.	TGTGCCATCAGTGGGACAGAGCCATACGAGCAGTACTTC	CAISGTEPYEQYF
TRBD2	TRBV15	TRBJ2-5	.	TGTGCCACCAGCAGAGATGTAGCGGGAGCAGGAGAGACCCAGTACTTC	CATSRDVAGAGETQYF
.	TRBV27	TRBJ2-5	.	TGTGCCAGCAGCTCTAAGTCGTACCAAGAGACCCAGTACTTC	CASSSKSYQETQYF
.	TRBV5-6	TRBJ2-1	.	TGTGCCAGCAGCTTGCACGCCTACAATGAGCAGTTCTTC	CASSLHAYNEQFF
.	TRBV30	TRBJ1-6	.	TGTGCCTGGAGTGGCGACGGCCCGGGGCCACCCCTCCACTTT	CAWSGDGPGPPLHF
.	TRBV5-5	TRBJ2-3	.	TGTGCCAGCAGCGCCGAGGGGGGTACGCAGTATTTT	CASSAEGGTQYF
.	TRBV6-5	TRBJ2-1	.	TGTGCCAGCACCAACTGGGACAATGAGCAGTTCTTC	CASTNWDNEQFF
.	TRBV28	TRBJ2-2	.	TGTGCCAGCAGTTTAGTCCAGGAGGCCGGGGAGCTGTTTTTT	CASSLVQEAGELFF
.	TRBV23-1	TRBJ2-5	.	TGCGCCAGCAGTCAATCGGCTGGGGCCCTTGACGAGCAAGAGACCCAGTACTTC	CASSQSAGALDEQETQYF
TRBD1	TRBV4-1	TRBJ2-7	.	TGCGCCAGCAGCCAAGATCAGGGACAGGGAATCTACGAGCAGTACTTC	CASSQDQGQGIYEQYF
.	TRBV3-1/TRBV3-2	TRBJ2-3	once	TGTGCCAGCAGATTGGAAGATACGCAGTATTTT	CASRLEDTQYF
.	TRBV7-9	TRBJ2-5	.	TGTGCCAGCAGCCAGACCGTGTGGAGCCAAGAGACCCAGTACTTC	CASSQTVWSQETQYF
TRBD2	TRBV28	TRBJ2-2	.	TGTGCCAGCAGTATAGCGGGACTAGGCACCGGGGAGCTGTTTTTT	CASSIAGLGTGELFF
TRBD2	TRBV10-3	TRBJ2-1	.	TGTGCCATCAGTGATCCCCTTAGCGGGAGGCAATACAATGAGCAGTTCTTC	CAISDPLSGRQYNEQFF
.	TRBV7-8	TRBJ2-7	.	TGTGCCAGCAGCTTAGGGGGCTCAAGCTCCTACGAGCAGTACTTC	CASSLGGSSSYEQYF
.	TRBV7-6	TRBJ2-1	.	TGTGCCAGCAGCTTAGGGTGGGGAACCTCCTACAATGAGCAGTTCTTC	CASSLGWGTSYNEQFF
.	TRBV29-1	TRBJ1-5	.	TGCAGCGCCAGCGGGGTAAATCAGCCCCAGCATTTT	CSASGVNQPQHF
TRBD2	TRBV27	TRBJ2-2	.	TGTGCCAGCAGTGTGAGCGGGAGGGCCGGGGAGCTGTTTTTT	CASSVSGRAGELFF
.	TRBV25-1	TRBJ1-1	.	TGTGCCAGCAGTGAAACTGGGGGACCGAACACTGAAGCTTTCTTT	CASSETGGPNTEAFF
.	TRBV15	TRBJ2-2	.	TGTGCCACCAGCGGTACCGGGGAGCTGTTTTTT	CATSGTGELFF
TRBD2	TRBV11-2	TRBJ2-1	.	TGTGCCAGCAGCTCCAGACTAGGGGCGGGAGCTGAGCAGTTCTTC	CASSSRLGAGAEQFF
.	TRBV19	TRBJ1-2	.	TGTGCCAGTAGTACTGTGGGGCCATATGGCTACACCTTC	CASSTVGPYGYTF
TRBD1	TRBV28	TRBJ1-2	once	TGTGCCAGCAGTTTATCGACCAGGGGGAGCGGCTACACCTTC	CASSLSTRGSGYTF
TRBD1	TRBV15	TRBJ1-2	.	TGTGCCACCAGCCGGGGACAGGGGGCGGGATATGGCTACACCTTC	CATSRGQGAGYGYTF
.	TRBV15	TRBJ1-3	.	TGTGCCACCAGCAGAGAAGGTTCCTCCTCTGGAAACACCATATATTTT	CATSREGSSSGNTIYF
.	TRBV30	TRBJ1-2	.	TGTGCCTGGAGCGGGGGCTATGGCTACACCTTC	CAWSGGYGYTF
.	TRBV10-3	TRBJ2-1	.	TGTGCCATCAGTGAGGCCGGGGCCATAGTCAATGAGCAGTTCTTC	CAISEAGAIVNEQFF
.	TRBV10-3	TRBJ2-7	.	TGTGCCATCAGTGAGGGGAGGGGGCAGGATTTGCGCGAGCAGTACTTC	CAISEGRGQDLREQYF
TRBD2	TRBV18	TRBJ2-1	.	TGTGCCAGCTCCTTACGGGTCCCAGCGGGAGGGGATGAGCAGTTCTTC	CASSLRVPAGGDEQFF
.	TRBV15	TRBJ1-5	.	TGTGCCACCAGCAGAGTGCGACAGGCCAATCAGCCCCAGCATTTT	CATSRVRQANQPQHF
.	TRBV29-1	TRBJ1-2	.	TGCAGCGTTGATAGGGGTAGAGAAGGCGGCTACACCTTC	CSVDRGREGGYTF
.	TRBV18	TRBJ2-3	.	TGTGCCAGCCCCCGGATCGCCTCCTCTAGCACAGATACGCAGTATTTT	CASPRIASSSTDTQYF
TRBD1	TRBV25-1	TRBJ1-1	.	TGTGCCAGCAGTGCAACGGACAGGGGATACCGCATGAACACTGAAGCTTTCTTT	CASSATDRGYRMNTEAFF
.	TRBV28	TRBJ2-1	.	TGTGCCAGCAGTTTAACATTGGGAGACTACAATGAGCAGTTCTTC	CASSLTLGDYNEQFF
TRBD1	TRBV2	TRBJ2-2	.	TGTGCCAGCAGCCGGGACAGGGCCAACACCGGGGAGCTGTTTTTT	CASSRDRANTGELFF
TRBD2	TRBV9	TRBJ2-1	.	TGTGCCAGCAGCGAGGCGGGACTAGCGGGAGGTCGCTCCTACAATGAGCAGTTCTTC	CASSEAGLAGGRSYNEQFF
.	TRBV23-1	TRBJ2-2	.	TGCGCCAGCAGTCAGCTGGACAGCCACACCGGGGAGCTGTTTTTT	CASSQLDSHTGELFF
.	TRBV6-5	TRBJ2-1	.	TGTGCCAGCAGACAGGCGGGGTGGGATGAGCAGTTCTTC	CASRQAGWDEQFF
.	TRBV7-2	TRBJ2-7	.	TGTGCCAGCAGTCCCGGACGGTTCTCCTACGAGCAGTACTTC	CASSPGRFSYEQYF
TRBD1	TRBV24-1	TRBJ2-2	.	TGTGCCACCAGTGATGGGGACAGGGGCCGGAGGAACACCGGGGAGCTGTTTTTT	CATSDGDRGRRNTGELFF
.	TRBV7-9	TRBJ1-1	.	TGTGCCAGCAGCTTCCCACTTTTGAACACTGAAGCTTTCTTT	CASSFPLLNTEAFF
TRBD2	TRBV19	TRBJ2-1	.	TGTGCCACAGCCAGACCTAGCGGCACCTACAATGAGCAGTTCTTC	CATARPSGTYNEQFF
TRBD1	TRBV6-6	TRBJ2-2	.	TGTGCCAGCAGTTACCATCAAACACAGGGGGCCGGGGAGCTGTTTTTT	CASSYHQTQGAGELFF
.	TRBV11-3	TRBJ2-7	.	TGTGCCAGCAGCAAGGGAACGCTGGGCTACGAGCAGTACTTC	CASSKGTLGYEQYF
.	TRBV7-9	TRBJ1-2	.	TGTGCCAGCAGCCTCGACCGTGGCTACACCTTC	CASSLDRGYTF
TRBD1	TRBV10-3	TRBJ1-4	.	TGTGCCATCAGCGATCCAGGGGGCCGCCCTAATGAAAAACTGTTTTTT	CAISDPGGRPNEKLFF
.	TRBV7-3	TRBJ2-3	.	TGTGCCAGCAGCCCAGGGGGGGGCCCCACAGATACGCAGTATTTT	CASSPGGGPTDTQYF
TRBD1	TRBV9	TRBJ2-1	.	TGTGCCAGCAGCGTAGAGGGACAGGGTCAATTTTCAAACAATGAGCAGTTCTTC	CASSVEGQGQFSNNEQFF